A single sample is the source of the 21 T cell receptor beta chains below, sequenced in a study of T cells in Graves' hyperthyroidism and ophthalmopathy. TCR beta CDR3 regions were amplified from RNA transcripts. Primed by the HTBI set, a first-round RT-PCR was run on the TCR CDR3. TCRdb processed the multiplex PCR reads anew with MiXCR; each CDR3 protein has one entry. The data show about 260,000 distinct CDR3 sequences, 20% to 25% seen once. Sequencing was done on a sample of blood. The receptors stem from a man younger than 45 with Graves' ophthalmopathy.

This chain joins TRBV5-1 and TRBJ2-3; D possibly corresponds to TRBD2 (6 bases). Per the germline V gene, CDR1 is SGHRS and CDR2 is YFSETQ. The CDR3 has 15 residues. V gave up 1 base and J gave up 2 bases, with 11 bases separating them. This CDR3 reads CASSLTGTFTDTQYF. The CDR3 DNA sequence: TGCGCCAGCAGCTTGACCGGGACTTTCACAGATACGCAGTATTTT. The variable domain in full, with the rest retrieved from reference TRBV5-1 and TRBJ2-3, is KAGVTQTPRYLIKTRGQQVTLSCSPISGHRSVSWYQQTPGQGLQFLFEYFSETQRNKGNFPGRFSGRQFSNSRSEMNVSTLELGDSALYLCASSLTGTFTDTQYFGPGTRLTVL.

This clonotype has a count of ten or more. The CDR3 protein is CASRPERGVSNTDTQYF. The CDR3 coding sequence is TGTGCCAGCAGACCCGAGCGAGGGGTTTCAAACACAGATACGCAGTATTTT. This chain uses TRBV27 with TRBJ2-3; D could derive from TRBD1 or TRBD2 (5 bases each). This CDR3 contains 17 residues. Looked up from germline, CDR1 is MNHEY and CDR2 is SMNVEV (reference sequence). Trimming removed 6 bases at V and 2 bases at J, with 21 bases between.

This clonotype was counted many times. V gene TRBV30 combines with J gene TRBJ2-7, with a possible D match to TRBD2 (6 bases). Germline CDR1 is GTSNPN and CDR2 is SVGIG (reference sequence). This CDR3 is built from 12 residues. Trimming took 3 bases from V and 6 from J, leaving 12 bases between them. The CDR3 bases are TGTGCCTGGAGGCCCCACGGGGGCGAGCAGTACTTC. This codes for CAWRPHGGEQYF.

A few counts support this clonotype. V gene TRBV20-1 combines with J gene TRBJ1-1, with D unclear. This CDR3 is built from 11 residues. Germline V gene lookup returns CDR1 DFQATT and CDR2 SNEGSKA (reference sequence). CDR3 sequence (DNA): TGCAGCCTTAGGATGAACACTGAAGCTTTCTTT. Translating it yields CSLRMNTEAFF.

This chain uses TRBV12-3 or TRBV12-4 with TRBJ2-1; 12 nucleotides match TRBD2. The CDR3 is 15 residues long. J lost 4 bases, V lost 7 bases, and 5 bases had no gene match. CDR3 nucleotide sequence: TGTGCCAGCACTCCTAGCGGGAGGGCTTACAATGAGCAGTTCTTC. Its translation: CASTPSGRAYNEQFF.

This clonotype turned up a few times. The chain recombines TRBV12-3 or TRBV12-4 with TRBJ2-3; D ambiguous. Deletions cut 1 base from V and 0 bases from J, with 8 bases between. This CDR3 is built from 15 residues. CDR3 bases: TGTGCCAGCAGTTTAGAGCAGACTAGCACAGATACGCAGTATTTT. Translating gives CASSLEQTSTDTQYF.

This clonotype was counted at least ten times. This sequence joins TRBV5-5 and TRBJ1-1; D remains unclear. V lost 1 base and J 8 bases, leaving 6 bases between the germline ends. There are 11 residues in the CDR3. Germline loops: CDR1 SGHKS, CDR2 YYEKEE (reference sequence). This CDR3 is CASSLNGEAFF. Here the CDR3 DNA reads TGTGCCAGCAGCTTGAACGGGGAAGCTTTCTTT.

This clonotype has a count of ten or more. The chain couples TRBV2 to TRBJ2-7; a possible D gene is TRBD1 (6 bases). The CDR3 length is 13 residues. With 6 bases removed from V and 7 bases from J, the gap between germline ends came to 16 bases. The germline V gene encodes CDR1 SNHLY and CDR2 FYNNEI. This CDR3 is CASSLEEGGEQYF. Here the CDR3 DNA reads TGTGCCAGCAGCCTAGAGGAAGGGGGTGAGCAGTACTTC.

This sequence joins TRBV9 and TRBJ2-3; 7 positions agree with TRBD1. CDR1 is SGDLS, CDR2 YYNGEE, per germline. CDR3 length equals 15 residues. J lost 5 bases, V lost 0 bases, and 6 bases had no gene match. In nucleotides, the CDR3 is TGTGCCAGCAGCGTAGGTGGGGCAGGGGGAGATACGCAGTATTTT. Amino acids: CASSVGGAGGDTQYF.

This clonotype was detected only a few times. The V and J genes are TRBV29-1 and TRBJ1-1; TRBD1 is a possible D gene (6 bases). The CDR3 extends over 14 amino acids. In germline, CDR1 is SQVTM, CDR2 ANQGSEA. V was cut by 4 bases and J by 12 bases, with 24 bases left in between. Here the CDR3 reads CSVAEDGKNREPFF. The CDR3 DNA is TGCAGCGTTGCGGAGGACGGCAAGAACAGGGAGCCTTTCTTT.

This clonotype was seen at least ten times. Here the CDR3 DNA reads TGTGCCAGCAGCTTAAACATTGGCACAGATACGCAGTATTTT. Protein product: CASSLNIGTDTQYF. The rearrangement links TRBV11-2 to TRBJ2-3; no definite D call. Between the trimmed V and J ends, which lost 2 bases and 1 base, there was a span of 7 bases. In germline, CDR1 is SGHAT, CDR2 FQNNGV. The CDR3 extends over 14 amino acids. Filled out from reference TRBV11-2 and TRBJ2-3, the complete variable domain reads EAGVAQSPRYKIIEKRQSVAFWCNPISGHATLYWYQQILGQGPKLLIQFQNNGVVDDSQLPKDRFSAERLKGVDSTLKIQPAKLEDSAVYLCASSLNIGTDTQYFGPGTRLTVL.

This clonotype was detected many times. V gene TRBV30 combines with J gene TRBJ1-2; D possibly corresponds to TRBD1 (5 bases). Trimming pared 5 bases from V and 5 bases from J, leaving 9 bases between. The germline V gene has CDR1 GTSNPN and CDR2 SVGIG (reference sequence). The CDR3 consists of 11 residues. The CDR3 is CAWYEGYGYTF. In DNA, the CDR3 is TGTGCCTGGTATGAGGGGTATGGCTACACCTTC.

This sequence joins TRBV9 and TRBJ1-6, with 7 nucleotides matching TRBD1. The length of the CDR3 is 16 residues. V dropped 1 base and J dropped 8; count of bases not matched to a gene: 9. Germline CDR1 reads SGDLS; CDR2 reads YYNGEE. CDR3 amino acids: CASSVTTGTADSPLHF. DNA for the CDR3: TGTGCCAGCAGCGTAACAACCGGGACAGCGGATTCACCCCTCCACTTT.

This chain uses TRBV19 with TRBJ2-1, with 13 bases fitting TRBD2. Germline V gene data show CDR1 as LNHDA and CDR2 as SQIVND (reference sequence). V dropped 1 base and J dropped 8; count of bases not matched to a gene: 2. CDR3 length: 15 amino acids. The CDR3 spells CASSIGLAGGDEQFF. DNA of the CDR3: TGTGCCAGTAGTATAGGACTAGCGGGAGGAGATGAGCAGTTCTTC.

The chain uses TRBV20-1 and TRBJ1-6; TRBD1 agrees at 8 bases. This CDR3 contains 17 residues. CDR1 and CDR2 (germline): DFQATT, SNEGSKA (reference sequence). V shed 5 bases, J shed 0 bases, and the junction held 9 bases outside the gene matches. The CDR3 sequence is CSAPSDRGSSYNSPLHF. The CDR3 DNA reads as TGCAGTGCTCCGTCCGACAGGGGAAGCTCCTATAATTCACCCCTCCACTTT.

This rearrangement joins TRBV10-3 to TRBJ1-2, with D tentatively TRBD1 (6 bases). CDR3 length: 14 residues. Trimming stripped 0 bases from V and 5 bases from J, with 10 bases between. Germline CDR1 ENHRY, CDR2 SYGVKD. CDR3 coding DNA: TGTGCCATCAGTGAGTCGGCTCAGGGGTATGGCTACACCTTC. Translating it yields CAISESAQGYGYTF.

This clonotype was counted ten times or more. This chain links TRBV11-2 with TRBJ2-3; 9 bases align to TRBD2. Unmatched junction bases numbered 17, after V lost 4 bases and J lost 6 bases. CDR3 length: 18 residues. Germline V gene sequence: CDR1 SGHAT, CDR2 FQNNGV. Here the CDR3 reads CASSSGRGLASRADTQYF. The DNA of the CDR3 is TGTGCCAGCAGCTCCGGGAGGGGACTAGCAAGCAGGGCGGATACGCAGTATTTT.

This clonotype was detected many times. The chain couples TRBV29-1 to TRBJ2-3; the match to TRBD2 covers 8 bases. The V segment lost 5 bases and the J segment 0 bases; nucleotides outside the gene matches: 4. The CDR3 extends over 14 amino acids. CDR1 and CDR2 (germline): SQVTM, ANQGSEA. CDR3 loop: CSVTSGFSTDTQYF. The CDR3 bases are TGCAGCGTTACTAGCGGATTTAGCACAGATACGCAGTATTTT.

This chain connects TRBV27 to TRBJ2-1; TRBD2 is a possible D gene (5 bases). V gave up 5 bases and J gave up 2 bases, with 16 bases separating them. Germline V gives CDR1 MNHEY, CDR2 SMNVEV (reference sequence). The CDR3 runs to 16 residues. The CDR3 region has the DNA TGTGCCAGCAGTAGAGAGGGAGTTCCCGCCTACAATGAGCAGTTCTTC. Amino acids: CASSREGVPAYNEQFF.

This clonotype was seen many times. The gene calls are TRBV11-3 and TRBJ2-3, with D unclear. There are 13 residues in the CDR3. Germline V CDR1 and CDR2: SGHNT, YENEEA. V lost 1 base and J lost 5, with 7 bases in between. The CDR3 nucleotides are TGTGCCAGCAGCTTAGGGGTTGAAGATACGCAGTATTTT. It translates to CASSLGVEDTQYF.

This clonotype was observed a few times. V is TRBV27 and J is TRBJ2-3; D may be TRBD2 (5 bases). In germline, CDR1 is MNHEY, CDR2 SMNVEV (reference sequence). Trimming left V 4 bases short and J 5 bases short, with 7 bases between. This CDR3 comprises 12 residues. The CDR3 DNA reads TGTGCCAGCAGTTCCGCGGGAGATACGCAGTATTTT. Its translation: CASSSAGDTQYF.